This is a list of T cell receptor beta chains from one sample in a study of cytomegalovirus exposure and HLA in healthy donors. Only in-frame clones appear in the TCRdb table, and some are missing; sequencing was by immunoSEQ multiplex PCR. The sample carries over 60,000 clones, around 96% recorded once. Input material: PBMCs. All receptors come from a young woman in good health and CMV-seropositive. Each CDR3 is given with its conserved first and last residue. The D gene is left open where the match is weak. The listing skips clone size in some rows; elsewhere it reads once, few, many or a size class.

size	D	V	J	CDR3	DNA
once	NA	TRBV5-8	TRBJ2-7	CASSSGRGPPRGEQYF	TGTGCCAGCAGCTCGGGGAGGGGCCCTCCCAGGGGCGAGCAGTACTTC
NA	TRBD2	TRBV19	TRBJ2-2	CASSGPRQRLADGELFF	TGTGCCAGTAGCGGACCCCGACAGAGACTAGCGGACGGGGAGCTGTTTTTT
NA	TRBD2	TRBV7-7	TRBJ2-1	CASSLGLDDEQFF	TGTGCTAGCAGCTTAGGACTAGACGACGAGCAGTTCTTC
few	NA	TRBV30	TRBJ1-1	CAWSWRGEAFF	TGTGCCTGGAGTTGGCGGGGAGAAGCTTTCTTT
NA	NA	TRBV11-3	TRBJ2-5	CASSLDREETQYF	TGTGCCAGCAGCTTAGATCGTGAGGAGACCCAGTACTTC
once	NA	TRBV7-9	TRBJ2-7	CASSLDNRPYEQYF	TGTGCCAGCAGCTTAGATAACAGACCCTACGAGCAGTACTTC
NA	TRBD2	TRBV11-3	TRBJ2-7	CASRSNLFGTSGSMDEQYF	TGTGCCAGCAGGTCAAACCTTTTCGGGACTAGCGGGAGTATGGACGAGCAGTACTTC
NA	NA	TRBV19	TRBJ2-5	CASSIPGNQETQYF	TGTGCCAGTAGTATCCCGGGGAACCAAGAGACCCAGTACTTC
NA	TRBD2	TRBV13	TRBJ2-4	CASSLAGGWKNIQYF	TGTGCCAGCAGCTTAGCGGGAGGTTGGAAAAACATTCAGTACTTC
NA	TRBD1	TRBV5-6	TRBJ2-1	CASSRRTGTANNEQFF	TGTGCCAGCAGCCGACGGACCGGGACAGCCAACAATGAGCAGTTCTTC
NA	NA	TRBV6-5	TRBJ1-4	CATQALNEKLFF	TGTGCCACCCAGGCCCTTAATGAAAAACTGTTTTTT
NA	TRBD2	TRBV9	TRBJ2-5	CASSVVVAGGIETQYF	TGTGCCAGCAGCGTAGTAGTAGCGGGAGGCATAGAGACCCAGTACTTC
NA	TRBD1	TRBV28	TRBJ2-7	CASRDRGPSLYSYEQYF	TGTGCCAGCAGGGACAGGGGGCCTTCCCTTTACTCCTACGAGCAGTACTTC
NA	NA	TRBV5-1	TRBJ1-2	CASSLATAEGYTF	TGCGCCAGCAGCTTGGCTACGGCGGAAGGCTACACCTTC
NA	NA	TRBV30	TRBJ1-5	CAWSHGLWNQPQHF	TGTGCCTGGAGTCACGGACTCTGGAATCAGCCCCAGCATTTT
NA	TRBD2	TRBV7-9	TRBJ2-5	CASSLTSGRVETQYF	TGTGCCAGCAGCTTGACTAGCGGGAGGGTGGAGACCCAGTACTTC
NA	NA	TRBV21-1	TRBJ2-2	CASSPWTGNTGELFF	TGTGCCAGCAGCCCTTGGACAGGAAACACCGGGGAGCTGTTTTTT